Following are 23 T cell receptor beta chains from one sample sequenced in a study of T-cell memory formation after mild COVID-19. A single record per CDR3 protein comes from TCRdb applying MiXCR to the 5' RACE reads. The table lists about 150,000 distinct CDR3 sequences, about 15% of them singletons. Specimen: PBMCs or a T cell subset sorted from them (not recorded which). These receptors all come from an adult woman who had mild COVID-19 (a few samples of this study predate the infection). Cell type and time point are not known.

This clonotype was seen a few times. The genes are TRBV5-4 and TRBJ1-1; D remains unclear. Germline V gene sequence: CDR1 SGHNT, CDR2 YYREEE (reference sequence). V was shortened by 5 bases and J by 3 bases, with 11 bases between the two germline ends. This CDR3 spans 13 amino acids. The CDR3 protein is CASSPTSYTEAFF. The CDR3 bases are TGTGCCAGCAGTCCGACCAGTTACACTGAAGCTTTCTTT.

This clonotype showed up just a few times. This chain connects TRBV5-1 to TRBJ2-3; D is ambiguous. This CDR3 region has 13 residues. Between the trimmed V and J ends, which lost 0 bases and 5 bases, there was a span of 7 bases. Germline values: CDR1 SGHRS, CDR2 YFSETQ. The CDR3 DNA reads TGCGCCAGCAGCTTGGAGTTGGTAGATACGCAGTATTTT. Protein: CASSLELVDTQYF.

V and J are TRBV29-1 and TRBJ2-7, with TRBD2 matching over 9 bases. The CDR3 spans 11 residues. Germline V gene data show CDR1 as SQVTM and CDR2 as ANQGSEA. J was trimmed by 11 bases and V by 1 base; bases with no gene match: 3. CDR3 amino acids: CSVEVASGKYF. The CDR3 region has the DNA TGCAGCGTTGAAGTGGCTAGCGGGAAGTACTTC.

This chain uses TRBV25-1 with TRBJ2-3; D remains ambiguous. With 5 bases removed from V and 2 bases from J, the gap between germline ends came to 11 bases. The CDR3 spans 14 residues. Per germline, CDR1 MGHDK and CDR2 SYGVNS. CDR3 nucleotide sequence: TGTGCCAGCAGTCACGGGCCGCACACAGATACGCAGTATTTT. It translates to CASSHGPHTDTQYF. Together with reference TRBV25-1 and TRBJ2-3, the CDR3 gives the full variable domain: EADIYQTPRYLVIGTGKKITLECSQTMGHDKMYWYQQDPGMELHLIHYSYGVNSTEKGDLSSESTVSRIRTEHFPLTLESARPSHTSQYLCASSHGPHTDTQYFGPGTRLTVL.

The chain recombines TRBV9 with TRBJ2-2; D possibly corresponds to TRBD2 (5 bases). Germline V gene data show CDR1 as SGDLS and CDR2 as YYNGEE. CDR3 length: 13 residues. The V gene lost 4 bases and the J gene lost 8 bases, with 12 bases spanning the gap. The CDR3 DNA reads as TGTGCCAGCAGCCCCGGAAGGAGGGGGGAGCTGTTTTTT. This gives the protein CASSPGRRGELFF.

The V call is TRBV15, the J call TRBJ2-3; 7 bases fit TRBD2. This CDR3 is 16 amino acids long. Germline loops: CDR1 LNHNV, CDR2 YYDKDF (reference sequence). V was clipped by 0 bases and J by 0 bases; unmatched bases: 3. CDR3 bases: TGTGCCACCAGCAGAGAAAAGCGGGGTAGCACAGATACGCAGTATTTT. Protein: CATSREKRGSTDTQYF.

CDR3 nucleotides: TGCGCCAGCAGCTTGGTCGGGGCTAGCACAGATACGCAGTATTTT. Translating it yields CASSLVGASTDTQYF. The V call is TRBV5-1, the J call TRBJ2-3; D is tentatively TRBD1 or TRBD2 (5 bases each). This CDR3 is built from 15 residues. V dropped 0 bases and J dropped 0 bases, with 8 bases sitting between them. In germline, CDR1 is SGHRS, CDR2 YFSETQ. The whole variable domain, remainder taken from reference TRBV5-1 and TRBJ2-3, is KAGVTQTPRYLIKTRGQQVTLSCSPISGHRSVSWYQQTPGQGLQFLFEYFSETQRNKGNFPGRFSGRQFSNSRSEMNVSTLELGDSALYLCASSLVGASTDTQYFGPGTRLTVL.

This clonotype appeared a few times. The rearrangement links TRBV29-1 to TRBJ2-3, with D possibly matching TRBD1 (7 bases). The V end was cut by 7 bases, the J end by 6 bases, with 11 bases between. This CDR3 region has 11 residues. CDR1 is SQVTM, CDR2 ANQGSEA, per germline. CDR3 residues: CSAAGGDTQYF. The CDR3 nucleotides read TGCAGCGCCGCAGGGGGGGATACGCAGTATTTT.

This clonotype has just a few counts. The chain couples TRBV4-1 to TRBJ2-1, with TRBD2 matching 11 bases. Germline V gives CDR1 MGHRA, CDR2 YSYEKL. Germline trimming cut 8 bases from V and 5 bases from J; bases unmatched to any gene: 5. The CDR3 consists of 14 residues. DNA of the CDR3: TGCGCCAGCCAATTAGCGGGGGGGGACAATGAGCAGTTCTTC. Its translation: CASQLAGGDNEQFF.

This clonotype showed up just a few times. The V call is TRBV7-9, the J call TRBJ2-7; unclear D gene. Germline CDR1 is SEHNR and CDR2 is FQNEAQ (reference sequence). Trimming pared 1 base from V and 5 bases from J, leaving 12 bases between. The length of the CDR3 is 14 residues. The CDR3 nucleotides read TGTGCCAGCAGCTTAGTAATCGGGTTTGACGAGCAGTACTTC. Translation gives CASSLVIGFDEQYF.

The chain has TRBV12-3 or TRBV12-4 and TRBJ2-7; 11 nucleotides agree with TRBD2. The CDR3 totals 16 residues. Germline trimming cut 5 bases from V and 1 base from J; bases unmatched to any gene: 7. DNA for the CDR3: TGTGCCAGCAGTCTCCATGGGACTAGCGGTTCCTACGAGCAGTACTTC. Amino acids: CASSLHGTSGSYEQYF.

This clonotype was detected only a few times. The CDR3 coding sequence is TGTGCCAGCAGACAAAGGACAGGGCACAGCACAGATACGCAGTATTTT. Protein sequence: CASRQRTGHSTDTQYF. The V call is TRBV6-5, the J call TRBJ2-3; 8 bases map to TRBD1. Germline trimming cut 6 bases from V and 0 bases from J; bases unmatched to any gene: 8. Per the germline V gene, CDR1 is MNHEY and CDR2 is SVGAGI. The CDR3 loop spans 16 amino acids.

The chain couples TRBV4-2 to TRBJ1-3; a weak D match, TRBD1 (5 bases). Trimming removed 1 base at V and 2 bases at J, with 12 bases between. In germline, CDR1 is LGHNA, CDR2 YNFKEQ. This CDR3 is built from 16 residues. The CDR3 loop is CASSQARMGAGNTIYF. The CDR3 nucleotides are TGTGCCAGCAGCCAAGCCAGGATGGGGGCTGGAAACACCATATATTTT.

This clonotype was counted only a few times. V gene TRBV7-9 combines with J gene TRBJ2-7, with D perhaps TRBD1 (7 bases). V lost 4 bases and J 0 bases, leaving 19 bases between the germline ends. The V gene's germline CDR1 is SEHNR and CDR2 FQNEAQ (reference sequence). The CDR3 covers 17 residues. The CDR3 loop is CASSSFRGTANSYEQYF. CDR3 bases: TGTGCCAGCAGCTCGTTCCGCGGGACAGCTAACTCCTACGAGCAGTACTTC.

This clonotype was observed a few times. The chain carries TRBV20-1 and TRBJ2-7; D gene uncertain. The germline V gene encodes CDR1 DFQATT and CDR2 SNEGSKA (reference sequence). CDR3 size: 13 residues. Trimming cost V 4 bases and J 0 bases, with 10 bases left between them. CDR3: CSAIPGSSYEQYF. CDR3 in DNA: TGCAGTGCTATACCCGGGTCCTCCTACGAGCAGTACTTC.

The chain uses TRBV4-2 and TRBJ2-7; D is unresolved. V lost 0 bases, J lost 3 bases, and 9 bases lay in between. Germline CDR1 reads LGHNA; CDR2 reads YNFKEQ. CDR3 length equals 14 residues. The chain's CDR3 is CASSQDVTVYEQYF. In DNA, the CDR3 is TGTGCCAGCAGCCAAGATGTCACAGTCTACGAGCAGTACTTC.

The chain links TRBV24-1 to TRBJ2-3, with D possibly matching TRBD2 (5 bases). Germline loops: CDR1 KGHDR, CDR2 SFDVKD. The CDR3 length is 13 residues. Deletions cut 6 bases from V and 1 base from J, with 7 bases between. The CDR3 region has the DNA TGTGCCACCAGTCGGACTGGCACAGATACGCAGTATTTT. Protein sequence: CATSRTGTDTQYF.

This clonotype was observed many times. The CDR3 reads CASSSGVGALDTGANVLTF. As DNA, the CDR3 is TGTGCCAGCAGCTCCGGAGTAGGGGCATTGGATACTGGGGCCAACGTCCTGACTTTC. The chain has TRBV9 and TRBJ2-6; possibly TRBD1 for D (5 bases). The germline CDR1 and CDR2 sequences are SGDLS and YYNGEE. This CDR3 is built from 19 residues. The ends were cut back, 4 bases at V and 2 bases at J, with 22 bases in the middle. The full variable domain, in which reference TRBV9 and TRBJ2-6 provide the parts outside the CDR3, is DSGVTQTPKHLITATGQRVTLRCSPRSGDLSVYWYQQSLDQGLQFLIQYYNGEERAKGNILERFSAQQFPDLHSELNLSSLELGDSALYFCASSSGVGALDTGANVLTFGAGSRLTVL.

This chain connects TRBV20-1 to TRBJ1-2, with a possible D match to TRBD1 (5 bases). CDR1 and CDR2 (germline): DFQATT, SNEGSKA (reference sequence). V lost 0 bases, J lost 8 bases, and 10 bases lay in between. This CDR3 is built from 12 residues. CDR3 sequence (DNA): TGCAGTGCTAGAGAGGGGCGGGAGGGCTACACCTTC. This sequence encodes CSAREGREGYTF.

The V and J genes are TRBV2 and TRBJ1-1; weak D call: TRBD1 (6 bases). The CDR3 loop spans 13 amino acids. Trimming took off 9 bases at V and 6 bases at J, with 17 bases between the two ends. CDR1 is SNHLY, CDR2 FYNNEI, per germline. The CDR3 region is CASRVQGLSEAFF. The CDR3, as DNA: TGTGCCAGTAGGGTACAGGGTTTATCTGAAGCTTTCTTT.

The CDR3 reads CASSLNGGYNEQFF. Written as DNA, the CDR3 is TGTGCCAGCAGCCTTAATGGGGGTTACAATGAGCAGTTCTTC. The V gene is TRBV14, the J gene TRBJ2-1, with D tentatively TRBD1 or TRBD2 (5 bases each). The germline V gene has CDR1 SGHDN and CDR2 FVKESK. The V end lost 4 bases, the J end lost 4 bases, and 11 bases lay between the germline ends. CDR3 length equals 14 residues.

The J gene is TRBJ2-7, the V gene TRBV4-2; no definite D call. CDR3 length equals 13 residues. V gave up 0 bases and J gave up 7 bases, with 10 bases separating them. Germline V gives CDR1 LGHNA, CDR2 YNFKEQ. This CDR3 reads CASSQDLMSEQYF. DNA of the CDR3: TGTGCCAGCAGCCAAGATTTGATGAGTGAGCAGTACTTC.

The sample holds a few counts of this clonotype. The gene calls are TRBV12-3 or TRBV12-4 and TRBJ2-7; possibly TRBD1 or TRBD2 for D (5 bases each). Trimming cost V 3 bases and J 7 bases, with 16 bases left between them. This CDR3 has 14 residues. CDR3 protein: CASSLKGPEREQYF. The DNA for the CDR3 is TGTGCCAGCAGTTTGAAGGGGCCAGAGCGGGAGCAGTACTTC.